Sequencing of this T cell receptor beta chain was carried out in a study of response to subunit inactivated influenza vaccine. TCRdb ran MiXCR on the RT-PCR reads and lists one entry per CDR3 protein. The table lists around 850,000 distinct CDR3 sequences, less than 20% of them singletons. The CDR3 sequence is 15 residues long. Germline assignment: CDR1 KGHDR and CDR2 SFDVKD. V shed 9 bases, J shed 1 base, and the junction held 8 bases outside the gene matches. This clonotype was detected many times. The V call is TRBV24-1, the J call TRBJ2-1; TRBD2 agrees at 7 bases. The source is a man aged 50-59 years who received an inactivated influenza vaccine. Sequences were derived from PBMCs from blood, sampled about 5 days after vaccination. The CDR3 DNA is TGTGCCACCCAAGGCGGGAGCGGGTCCTACAATGAGCAGTTCTTC. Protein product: CATQGGSGSYNEQFF.